What follows are 9 T cell receptor beta chains derived from one specimen sequenced in a study of blood T cell repertoires in COVID-19 (dated by TCRdb to 2018 to 2020). Library method: the immunoSEQ multiplex PCR assay. The table comes from immuneACCESS by way of TCRdb, which keeps in-frame sequences with V and J called. Part of the clones is missing from these tables; in studies checked, under half for an unresolved V gene and the rest for unknown reasons. In this sample the table shows about 200,000 clones, about 83% of which occur a single time. The ten largest clones capture approximately 8% of the sample. Sequenced input: peripheral blood. The receptors here all came from a woman aged 45-65 years with active or convalescent COVID-19.

This rearrangement joins TRBV6-1 to TRBJ1-5; the D is unclear. Germline loops: CDR1 MNHNS, CDR2 SASEGT. This CDR3 contains 18 residues. V was pared by 1 base and J by 4 bases, with 20 bases between. The DNA of the CDR3 is TGTGCCAGCAGTGAAGGTTTAGGACCCCCCAGAGGGAATCAGCCCCAGCATTTT. This translates into CASSEGLGPPRGNQPQHF.

This chain links TRBV12-3 or TRBV12-4 with TRBJ1-5; TRBD1 is a possible D gene (5 bases). V was shortened by 0 bases and J by 11 bases, with 8 bases between the two germline ends. CDR3 length: 12 residues. CDR3 DNA sequence: TGTGCCAGCAGTTTAGCCCCAGGGTCCCAGCATTTT. This gives the protein CASSLAPGSQHF.

J is TRBJ1-1 and V is TRBV5-5; maybe TRBD1 (6 bases). The CDR3 runs to 17 residues. The V gene's germline CDR1 is SGHKS and CDR2 YYEKEE (reference sequence). Deletions cut 1 base from V and 5 bases from J, with 21 bases between. The CDR3, as DNA: TGTGCCAGCAGCTTGTCCCGGGACACGACCTCTGGTACTGAAGCTTTCTTT. This encodes CASSLSRDTTSGTEAFF.

The chain employs TRBV18 and TRBJ2-2, with 7 nucleotides matching TRBD1. This CDR3 is 16 amino acids long. V was pared by 0 bases and J by 2 bases, with 3 bases of the junction left unmatched. The germline gives CDR1 KGHSH, CDR2 LQKENI. In nucleotides, the CDR3 is TGTGCCAGCTCACCACCGCGGACAGGAAACACCGGGGAGCTGTTTTTT. Translating it yields CASSPPRTGNTGELFF.

CDR3 DNA: TGCAGCGTTGCCGGGGGAATCTCTGAAGCTTTCTTT. It encodes CSVAGGISEAFF. The rearrangement links TRBV29-1 to TRBJ1-1, with D perhaps TRBD1 (5 bases). With 4 bases removed from V and 6 bases from J, the gap between germline ends came to 12 bases. The CDR3 sequence is 12 residues long. Germline-derived CDR1 and CDR2 are SQVTM and ANQGSEA.

This chain uses TRBV19 with TRBJ2-7, with a weak D call TRBD2 (5 bases). The length of the CDR3 is 16 residues. Between the trimmed V and J ends, which lost 5 bases and 2 bases, there was a span of 19 bases. Germline CDR1 and CDR2: LNHDA and SQIVND (reference sequence). The DNA for the CDR3 is TGTGCCAGTAGTGCCAGGACTCTTCCGGGAACCTACGAGCAGTACTTC. It encodes CASSARTLPGTYEQYF.

This clone is a singleton in its sample. This sequence joins TRBV12-5 and TRBJ1-2; 8 nucleotides align to TRBD1. The CDR3 consists of 16 residues. The J segment lost 3 bases and the V segment lost 1 base, leaving 7 bases of the junction unmatched. Germline-derived CDR1 and CDR2 are LGHNT and FRNRAP. CDR3 residues: CASGLGRDRIYYGYTF. The CDR3 nucleotides read TGTGCTAGTGGTTTGGGACGGGACAGGATCTACTATGGCTACACCTTC.

V and J are TRBV5-5 and TRBJ2-7; 9 bases are a match to TRBD2. CDR3 size: 15 residues. V shed 0 bases, J shed 2 bases, and the junction held 3 bases outside the gene matches. The germline V gene encodes CDR1 SGHKS and CDR2 YYEKEE (reference sequence). CDR3 region: CASSLGGTSPYEQYF. The CDR3 nucleotides read TGTGCCAGCAGCTTGGGCGGGACTAGCCCCTACGAGCAGTACTTC.

The chain couples TRBV7-9 to TRBJ1-4, with 9 bases matching TRBD1. The CDR3 is made up of 14 amino acids. V was pared by 7 bases and J by 7 bases, with 7 bases of the junction left unmatched. Germline values: CDR1 SEHNR, CDR2 FQNEAQ (reference sequence). Here the CDR3 DNA reads TGTGCCAGCACCATAGGACAGGGGTTTGAAAAACTGTTTTTT. This sequence encodes CASTIGQGFEKLFF.